The 4 T cell receptor beta chains presented below share a single source sample, sequenced in a study of monozygotic twins with inflammatory bowel disease. TCRdb reprocessed the 5' RACE reads; each CDR3 protein has one entry and no DNA is given. Its listing shows around 230,000 distinct CDR3 sequences. The source material was blood. These receptors were obtained from a human donor with ulcerative colitis or Crohn's disease, or a healthy co-twin of an affected twin (not recorded which).

The genes are TRBV12-3 or TRBV12-4 and TRBJ2-1; lacking DNA, the TRBD2 call made by TCRdb goes unchecked. The CDR3 covers 12 residues. CDR3 in amino acids: CASSNGPSEQFF.

The chain is built from TRBV7-9 and TRBJ1-2. This CDR3 comprises 15 residues. The germline V gene has CDR1 SEHNR and CDR2 FQNEAQ (reference sequence). CDR3 residues: CASSSNGASNYGYTF. The variable domain in full, with the rest retrieved from reference TRBV7-9 and TRBJ1-2, is DTGVSQNPRHKITKRGQNVTFRCDPISEHNRLYWYRQTLGQGPEFLTYFQNEAQLEKSRLLSDRFSAERPKGSFSTLEIQRTEQGDSAMYLCASSSNGASNYGYTFGSGTRLTVV.

The chain combines TRBV29-1 with TRBJ1-3. This CDR3 comprises 15 residues. CDR1 SQVTM and CDR2 ANQGSEA come from the germline V gene. CDR3 in amino acids: CSVEDKTSSGNTIYF.

The CDR3 here is CASSSEGANTEAFF. The chain joins TRBV5-1 to TRBJ1-1; TCRdb selects TRBD1, and the lack of DNA leaves this call unchecked. The CDR3 length is 14 residues. The germline V gene encodes CDR1 SGHRS and CDR2 YFSETQ.